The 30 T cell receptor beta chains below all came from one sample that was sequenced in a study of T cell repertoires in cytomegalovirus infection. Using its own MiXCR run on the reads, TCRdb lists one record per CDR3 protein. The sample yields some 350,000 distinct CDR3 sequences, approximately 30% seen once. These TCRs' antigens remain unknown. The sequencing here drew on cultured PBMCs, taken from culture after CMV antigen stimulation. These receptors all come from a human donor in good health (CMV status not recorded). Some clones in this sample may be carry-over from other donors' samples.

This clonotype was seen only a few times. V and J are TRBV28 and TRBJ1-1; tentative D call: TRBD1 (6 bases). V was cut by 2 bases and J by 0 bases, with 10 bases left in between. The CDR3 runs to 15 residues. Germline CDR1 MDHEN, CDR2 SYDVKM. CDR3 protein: CASSLPGQMNTEAFF. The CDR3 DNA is TGTGCCAGCAGTTTACCGGGACAAATGAACACTGAAGCTTTCTTT.

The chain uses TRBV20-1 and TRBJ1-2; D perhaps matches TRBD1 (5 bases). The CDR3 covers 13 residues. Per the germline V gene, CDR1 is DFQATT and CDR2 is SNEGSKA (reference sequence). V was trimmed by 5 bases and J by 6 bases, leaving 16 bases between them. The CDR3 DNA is TGCAGTGCTCCCAGGGCGGGGTTGGATGGCTACACCTTC. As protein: CSAPRAGLDGYTF.

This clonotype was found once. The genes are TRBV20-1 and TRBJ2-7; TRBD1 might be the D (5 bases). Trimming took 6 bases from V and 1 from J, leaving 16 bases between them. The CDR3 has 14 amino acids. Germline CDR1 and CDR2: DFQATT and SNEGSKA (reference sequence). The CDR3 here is CSAKGATKSYEQYF. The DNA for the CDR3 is TGCAGTGCCAAAGGGGCTACCAAGTCCTACGAGCAGTACTTC.

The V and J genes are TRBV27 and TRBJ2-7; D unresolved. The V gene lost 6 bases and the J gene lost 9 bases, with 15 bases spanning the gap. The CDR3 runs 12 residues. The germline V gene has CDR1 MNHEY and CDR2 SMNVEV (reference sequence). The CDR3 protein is CASRGTHERQYF. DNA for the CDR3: TGTGCCAGCAGGGGTACCCACGAGCGGCAGTACTTC.

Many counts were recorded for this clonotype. The DNA of the CDR3 is TGTGCCAGCAGCGGACTAGGGACCGGGGAGCTGTTTTTT. Residues: CASSGLGTGELFF. This chain uses TRBV2 with TRBJ2-2, with 7 bases aligning to TRBD2. Per germline, CDR1 SNHLY and CDR2 FYNNEI. J lost 5 bases, V lost 6 bases, and 3 bases had no gene match. This CDR3 is built from 13 residues.

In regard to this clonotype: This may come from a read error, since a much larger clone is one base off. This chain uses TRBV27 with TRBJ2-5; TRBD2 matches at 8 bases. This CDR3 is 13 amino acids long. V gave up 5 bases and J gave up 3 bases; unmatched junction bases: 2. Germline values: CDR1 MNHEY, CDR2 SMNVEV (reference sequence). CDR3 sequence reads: CASSRLAKETQYF. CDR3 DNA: TGTGCCAGCAGTCGACTAGCGAAAGAGACCCAGTACTTC.

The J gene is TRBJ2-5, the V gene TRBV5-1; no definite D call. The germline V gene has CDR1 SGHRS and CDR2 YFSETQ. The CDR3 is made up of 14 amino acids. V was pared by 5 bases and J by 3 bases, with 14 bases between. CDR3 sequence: CASRVEQVEETQYF. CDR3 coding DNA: TGCGCCAGCAGGGTTGAGCAGGTTGAAGAGACCCAGTACTTC.

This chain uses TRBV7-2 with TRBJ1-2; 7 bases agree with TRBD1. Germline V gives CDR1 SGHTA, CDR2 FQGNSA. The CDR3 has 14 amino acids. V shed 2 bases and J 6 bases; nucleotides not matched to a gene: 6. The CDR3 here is CASSLYGQGDGYTF. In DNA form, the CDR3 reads TGTGCCAGCAGCTTATATGGGCAGGGGGATGGCTACACCTTC.

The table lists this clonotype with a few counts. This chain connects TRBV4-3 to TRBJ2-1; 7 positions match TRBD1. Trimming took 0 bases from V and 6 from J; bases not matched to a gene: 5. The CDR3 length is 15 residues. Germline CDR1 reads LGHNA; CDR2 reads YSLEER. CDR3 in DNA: TGCGCCAGCAGCCAAGATCAGGCAGGGGGCAATGAGCAGTTCTTC. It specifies CASSQDQAGGNEQFF.

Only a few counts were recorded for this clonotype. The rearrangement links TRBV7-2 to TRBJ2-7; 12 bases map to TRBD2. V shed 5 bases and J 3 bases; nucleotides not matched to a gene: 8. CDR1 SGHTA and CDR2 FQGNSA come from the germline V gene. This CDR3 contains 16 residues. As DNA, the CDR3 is TGTGCCAGCAGCACCCGACTAGCGGGAGCCTACTACGAGCAGTACTTC. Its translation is CASSTRLAGAYYEQYF.

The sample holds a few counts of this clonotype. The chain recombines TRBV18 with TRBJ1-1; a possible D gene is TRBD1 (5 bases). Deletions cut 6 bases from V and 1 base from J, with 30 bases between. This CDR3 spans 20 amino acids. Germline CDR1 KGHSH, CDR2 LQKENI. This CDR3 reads CASSLLPSGPGTPKNTEAFF. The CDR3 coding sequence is TGTGCCAGCTCCCTACTGCCCTCGGGGCCTGGGACCCCCAAGAACACTGAAGCTTTCTTT.

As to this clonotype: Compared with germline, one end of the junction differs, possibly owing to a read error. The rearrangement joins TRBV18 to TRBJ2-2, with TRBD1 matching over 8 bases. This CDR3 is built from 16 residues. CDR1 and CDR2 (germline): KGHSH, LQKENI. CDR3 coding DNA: TGTGCCAGCCCACCAGCTGCAGGGGGCAACACCGGGGAGCTGTTTTTT. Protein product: CASPPAAGGNTGELFF.

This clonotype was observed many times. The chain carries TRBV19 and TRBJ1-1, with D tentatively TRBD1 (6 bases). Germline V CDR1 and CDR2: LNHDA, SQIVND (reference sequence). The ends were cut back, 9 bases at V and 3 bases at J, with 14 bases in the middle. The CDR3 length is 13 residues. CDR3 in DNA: TGTGCCAGCATAGGGGACACACACACTGAAGCTTTCTTT. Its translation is CASIGDTHTEAFF. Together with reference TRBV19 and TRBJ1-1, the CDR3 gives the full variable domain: DGGITQSPKYLFRKEGQNVTLSCEQNLNHDAMYWYRQDPGQGLRLIYYSQIVNDFQKGDIAEGYSVSREKKESFPLTVTSAQKNPTAFYLCASIGDTHTEAFFGQGTRLTVV.

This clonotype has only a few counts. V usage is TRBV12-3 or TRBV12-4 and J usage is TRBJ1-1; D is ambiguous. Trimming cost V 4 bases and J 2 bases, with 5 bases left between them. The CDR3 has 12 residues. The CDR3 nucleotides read TGTGCCAGCAGTTCAATAAACACTGAAGCTTTCTTT. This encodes CASSSINTEAFF.

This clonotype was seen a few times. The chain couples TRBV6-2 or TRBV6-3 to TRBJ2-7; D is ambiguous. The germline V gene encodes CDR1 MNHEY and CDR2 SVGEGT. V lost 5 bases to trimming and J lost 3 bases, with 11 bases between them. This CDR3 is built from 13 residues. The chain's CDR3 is CASSLNGYYEQYV. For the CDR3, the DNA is TGTGCCAGCAGTCTTAATGGGTACTACGAGCAGTACGTC.

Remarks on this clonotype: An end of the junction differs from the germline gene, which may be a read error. The CDR3 coding sequence is TGCAGTGTTAGAACGGGCGGTTACTACGAGCAGTACTTC. Its protein is CSVRTGGYYEQYF. This chain connects TRBV20-1 to TRBJ2-7, with D unclear. The CDR3 loop spans 13 amino acids. Germline lookup yields CDR1 DFQATT and CDR2 SNEGSKA (reference sequence).

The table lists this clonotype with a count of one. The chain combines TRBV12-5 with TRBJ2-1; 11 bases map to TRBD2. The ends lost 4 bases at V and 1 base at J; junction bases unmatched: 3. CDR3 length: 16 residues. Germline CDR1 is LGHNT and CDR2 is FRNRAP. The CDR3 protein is CASGSIAGGSYNEQFF. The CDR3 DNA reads TGTGCTAGTGGTTCAATAGCGGGAGGGTCCTACAATGAGCAGTTCTTC. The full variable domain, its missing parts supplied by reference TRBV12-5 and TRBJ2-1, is DARVTQTPRHKVTEMGQEVTMRCQPILGHNTVFWYRQTMMQGLELLAYFRNRAPLDDSGMPKDRFSAEMPDATLATLKIQPSEPRDSAVYFCASGSIAGGSYNEQFFGPGTRLTVL.

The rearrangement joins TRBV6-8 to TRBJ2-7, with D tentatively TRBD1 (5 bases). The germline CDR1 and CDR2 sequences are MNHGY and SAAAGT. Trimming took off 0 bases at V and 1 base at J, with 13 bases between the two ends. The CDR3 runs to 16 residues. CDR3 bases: TGTGCCAGCAGTTACTCCGTAGGGCAGGGTTCCTACGAGCAGTACTTC. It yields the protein CASSYSVGQGSYEQYF.

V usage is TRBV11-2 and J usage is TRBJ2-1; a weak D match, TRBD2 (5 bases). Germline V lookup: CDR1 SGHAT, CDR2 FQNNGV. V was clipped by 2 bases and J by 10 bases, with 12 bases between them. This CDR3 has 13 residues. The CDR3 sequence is CASSLSVSGEQFF. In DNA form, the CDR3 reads TGTGCCAGCAGCTTATCGGTAAGCGGCGAGCAGTTCTTC.

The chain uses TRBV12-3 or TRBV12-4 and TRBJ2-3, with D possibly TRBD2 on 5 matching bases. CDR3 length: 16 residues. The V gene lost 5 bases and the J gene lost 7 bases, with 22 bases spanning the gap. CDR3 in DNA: TGTGCCAGCAGTCCCACCACTACGCAACGAGGGAATACGCAGTATTTT. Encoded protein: CASSPTTTQRGNTQYF.

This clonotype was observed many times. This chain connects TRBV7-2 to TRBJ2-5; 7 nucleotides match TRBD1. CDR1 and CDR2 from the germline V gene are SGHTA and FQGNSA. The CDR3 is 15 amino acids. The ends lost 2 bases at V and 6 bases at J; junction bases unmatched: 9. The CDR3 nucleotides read TGTGCCAGCAGCTTAACCCAGGGGGAATGGCAGACCCAGTACTTC. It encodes CASSLTQGEWQTQYF.

The CDR3 loop reads CASSQAWGTEAFF. The CDR3 DNA follows: TGTGCCAGCAGCCAAGCGTGGGGGACTGAAGCTTTCTTT. The gene calls are TRBV4-2 and TRBJ1-1; maybe TRBD1 (5 bases). CDR3 length: 13 residues. In germline, CDR1 is LGHNA, CDR2 YNFKEQ. Trimming cost V 1 base and J 5 bases, with 8 bases left between them.

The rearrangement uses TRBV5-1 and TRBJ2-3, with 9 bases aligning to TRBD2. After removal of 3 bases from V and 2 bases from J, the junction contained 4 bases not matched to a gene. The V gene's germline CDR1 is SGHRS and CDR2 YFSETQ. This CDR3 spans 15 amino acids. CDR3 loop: CASSSSGEYTDTQYF. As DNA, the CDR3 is TGCGCCAGCAGCTCTAGCGGGGAATACACAGATACGCAGTATTTT.

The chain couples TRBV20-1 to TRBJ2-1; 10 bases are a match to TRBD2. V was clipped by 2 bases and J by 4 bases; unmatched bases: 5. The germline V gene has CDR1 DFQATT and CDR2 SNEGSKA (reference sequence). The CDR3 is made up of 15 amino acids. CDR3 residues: CSARLGLAVYNEQFF. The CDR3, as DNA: TGCAGTGCTAGACTCGGACTAGCGGTGTACAATGAGCAGTTCTTC.

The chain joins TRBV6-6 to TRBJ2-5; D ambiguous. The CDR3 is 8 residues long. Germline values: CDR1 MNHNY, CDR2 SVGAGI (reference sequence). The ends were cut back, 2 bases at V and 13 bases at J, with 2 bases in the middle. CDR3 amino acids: CASSYGYF. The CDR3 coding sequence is TGTGCCAGCAGTTACGGGTACTTC.

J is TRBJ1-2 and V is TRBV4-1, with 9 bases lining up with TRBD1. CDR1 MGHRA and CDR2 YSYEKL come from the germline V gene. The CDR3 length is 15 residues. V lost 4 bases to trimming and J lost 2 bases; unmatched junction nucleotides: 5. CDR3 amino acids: CASSPEGQGNYGYTF. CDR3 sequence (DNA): TGCGCCAGCAGCCCTGAGGGACAGGGAAACTATGGCTACACCTTC.

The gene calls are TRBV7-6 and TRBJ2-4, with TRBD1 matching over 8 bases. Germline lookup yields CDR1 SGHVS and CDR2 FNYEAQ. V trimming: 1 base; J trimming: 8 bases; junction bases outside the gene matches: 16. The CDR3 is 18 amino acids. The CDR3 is CASSLGGLARGHGDIQYF. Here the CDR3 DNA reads TGTGCCAGCAGCTTAGGGGGGTTGGCCAGGGGGCACGGGGACATTCAGTACTTC.

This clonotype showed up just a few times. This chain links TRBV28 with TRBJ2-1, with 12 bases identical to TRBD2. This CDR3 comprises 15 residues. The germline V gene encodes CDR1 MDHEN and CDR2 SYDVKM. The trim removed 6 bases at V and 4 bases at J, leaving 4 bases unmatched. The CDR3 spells CASRLAGGPYNEQFF. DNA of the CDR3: TGTGCCAGCAGGCTAGCGGGAGGGCCGTACAATGAGCAGTTCTTC.

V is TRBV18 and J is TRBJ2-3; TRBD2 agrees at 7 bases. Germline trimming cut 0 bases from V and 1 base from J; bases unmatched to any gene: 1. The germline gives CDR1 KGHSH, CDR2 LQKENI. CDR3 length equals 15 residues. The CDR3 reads CASSPPAGGTDTQYF. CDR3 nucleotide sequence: TGTGCCAGCTCACCACCGGCGGGAGGCACAGATACGCAGTATTTT.

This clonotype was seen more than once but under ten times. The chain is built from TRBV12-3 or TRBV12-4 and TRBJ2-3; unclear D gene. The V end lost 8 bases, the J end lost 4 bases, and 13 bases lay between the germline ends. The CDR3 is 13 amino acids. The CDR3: CASGRSTPDTQYF. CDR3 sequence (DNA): TGTGCCAGCGGGCGGTCCACACCAGATACGCAGTATTTT.